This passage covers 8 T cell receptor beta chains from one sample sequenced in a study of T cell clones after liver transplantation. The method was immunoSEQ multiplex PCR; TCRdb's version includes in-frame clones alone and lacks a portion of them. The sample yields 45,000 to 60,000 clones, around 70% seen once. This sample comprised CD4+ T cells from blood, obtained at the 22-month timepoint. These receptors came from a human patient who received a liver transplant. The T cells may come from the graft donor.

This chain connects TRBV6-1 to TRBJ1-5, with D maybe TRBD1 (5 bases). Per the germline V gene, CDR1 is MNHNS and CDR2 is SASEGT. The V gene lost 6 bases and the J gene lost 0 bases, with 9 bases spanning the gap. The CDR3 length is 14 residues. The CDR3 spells CASRGGYSNQPQHF. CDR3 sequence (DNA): TGTGCCAGCAGGGGGGGTTATAGCAATCAGCCCCAGCATTTT.

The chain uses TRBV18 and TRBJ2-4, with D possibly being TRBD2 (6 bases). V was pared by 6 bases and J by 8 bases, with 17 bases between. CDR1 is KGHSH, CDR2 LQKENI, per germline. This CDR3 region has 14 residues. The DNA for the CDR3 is TGTGCCAGCTCCCCGCGGGGTAATCGGGACATTCAGTACTTC. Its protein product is CASSPRGNRDIQYF.

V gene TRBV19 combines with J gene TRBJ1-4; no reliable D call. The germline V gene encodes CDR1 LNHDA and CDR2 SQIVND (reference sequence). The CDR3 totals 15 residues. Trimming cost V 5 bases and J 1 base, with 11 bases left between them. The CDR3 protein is CASSSPKGTNEKLFF. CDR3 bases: TGTGCCAGTAGTTCCCCGAAGGGAACTAATGAAAAACTGTTTTTT.

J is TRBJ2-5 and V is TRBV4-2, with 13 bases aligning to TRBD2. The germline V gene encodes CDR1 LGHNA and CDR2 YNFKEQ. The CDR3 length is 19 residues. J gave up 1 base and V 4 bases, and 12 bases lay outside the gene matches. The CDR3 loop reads CASSRDGTSGADLQETQYF. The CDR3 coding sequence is TGTGCCAGCAGCCGAGATGGGACTAGCGGGGCTGATCTCCAAGAGACCCAGTACTTC.

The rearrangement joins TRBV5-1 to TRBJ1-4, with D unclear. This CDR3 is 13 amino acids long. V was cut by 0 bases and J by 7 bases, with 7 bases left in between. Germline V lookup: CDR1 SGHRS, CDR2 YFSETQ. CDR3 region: CASSLAAAEKLFF. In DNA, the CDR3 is TGCGCCAGCAGCTTGGCGGCGGCTGAAAAACTGTTTTTT. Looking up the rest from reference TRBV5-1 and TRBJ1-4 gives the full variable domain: KAGVTQTPRYLIKTRGQQVTLSCSPISGHRSVSWYQQTPGQGLQFLFEYFSETQRNKGNFPGRFSGRQFSNSRSEMNVSTLELGDSALYLCASSLAAAEKLFFGSGTQLSVL.

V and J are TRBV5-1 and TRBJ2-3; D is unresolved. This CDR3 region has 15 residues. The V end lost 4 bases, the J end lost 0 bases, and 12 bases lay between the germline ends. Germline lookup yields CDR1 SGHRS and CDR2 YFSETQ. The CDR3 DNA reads TGCGCCAGCAGCCCTACCGCGACTAGCACAGATACGCAGTATTTT. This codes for CASSPTATSTDTQYF.

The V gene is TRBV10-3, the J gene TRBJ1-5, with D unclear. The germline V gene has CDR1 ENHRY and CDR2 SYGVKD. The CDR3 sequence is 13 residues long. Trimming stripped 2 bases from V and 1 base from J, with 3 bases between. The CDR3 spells CAISEVSNQPQHF. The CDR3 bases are TGTGCCATCAGTGAGGTGAGCAATCAGCCCCAGCATTTT.

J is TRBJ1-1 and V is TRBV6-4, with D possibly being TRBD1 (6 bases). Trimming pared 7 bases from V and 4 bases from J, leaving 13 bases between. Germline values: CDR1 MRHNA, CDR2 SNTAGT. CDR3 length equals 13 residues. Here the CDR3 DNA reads TGTGCCAGCAATAAAGGAGGGGGCACTGAAGCTTTCTTT. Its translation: CASNKGGGTEAFF.